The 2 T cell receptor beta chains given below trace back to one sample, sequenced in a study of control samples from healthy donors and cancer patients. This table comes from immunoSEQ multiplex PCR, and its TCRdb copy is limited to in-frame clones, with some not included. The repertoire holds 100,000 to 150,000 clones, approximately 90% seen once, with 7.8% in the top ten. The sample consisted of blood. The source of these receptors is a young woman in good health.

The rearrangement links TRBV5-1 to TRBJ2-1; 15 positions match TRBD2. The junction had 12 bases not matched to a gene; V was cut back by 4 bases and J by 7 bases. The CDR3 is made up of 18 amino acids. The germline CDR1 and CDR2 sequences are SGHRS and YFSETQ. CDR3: CASSQILWTSGGANEQFF. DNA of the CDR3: TGCGCCAGCAGCCAAATCCTATGGACTAGCGGGGGGGCAAATGAGCAGTTCTTC.

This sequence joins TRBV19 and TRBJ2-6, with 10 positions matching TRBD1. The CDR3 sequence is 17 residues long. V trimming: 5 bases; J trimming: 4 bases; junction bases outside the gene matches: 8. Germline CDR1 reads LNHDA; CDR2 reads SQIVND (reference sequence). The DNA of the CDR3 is TGTGCCAGTAGTCCTGGGACAGGGGCGCTAGGGGCCAACGTCCTGACTTTC. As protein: CASSPGTGALGANVLTF.